This TCR beta chain was recorded in a study of shared clonotypes between healthy human individuals. The CDR3 covers 19 residues. With V trimmed by 4 bases and J by 4 bases, 11 bases remained unmatched. Per germline, CDR1 WSHSY and CDR2 SAAADI. Authors' data handling: ImmunoSEQ supplied junction-only sequences lacking quality scores, so filtering was different. Generated by immunoSEQ multiplex PCR, the TCRdb table keeps only in-frame clones and is missing some. The V and J calls and clone size come from that table; D and trimming were worked out from the DNA. The table has 2,100,000 or so clones, 90% to 96% seen once. This clone was recorded only once.

Sequencing was done on a sample of naive CD4+ T cells sorted from blood. Subset in this sample: CD45RA+ positively selected. The clonotype comes from a young man in good health. The chain employs TRBV10-2 and TRBJ2-2, with 14 bases lining up with TRBD2. CDR3 sequence (DNA): TGCGCCAGCAGTGCCCTGACTAGCGGGAGGGCCCCTTTCACCGGGGAGCTGTTTTTT. Residues: CASSALTSGRAPFTGELFF.